The 4 T cell receptor beta chains below come from one sample, sequenced in a study of T cell responses to AZD1222 COVID-19 vaccine listed by TCRdb under 2021. The sample's time point label is to be understood as: baseline before first vaccination. Library generation was performed with the immunoSEQ multiplex PCR assay. Drawn from immuneACCESS, this table holds only the in-frame rearrangements with V and J called that TCRdb kept. Clones are partly lost; checked studies trace under half to an unresolved V gene and leave the rest unexplained. The sample profile shows over 150,000 clones; 88% of them were found once. Of the sample, around 3% is held by the ten largest clones. The sequencing here drew on peripheral blood, taken on day 0 of AZD1222 vaccination. The receptor set was obtained from an adult in good health.

The DNA of the CDR3 is TGTGCCAGCAGTTTATCGGGGTCACGCCATCAGCCCCAGCATTTT. Translated: CASSLSGSRHQPQHF. The chain is built from TRBV27 and TRBJ1-5; D remains ambiguous. V was clipped by 0 bases and J by 5 bases, with 11 bases between them. CDR3 length equals 15 residues. Germline V lookup: CDR1 MNHEY, CDR2 SMNVEV (reference sequence).

The chain has TRBV6-2 or TRBV6-3 and TRBJ2-7; no reliable D call. CDR1 is MNHEY, CDR2 SVGEGT, per germline. This CDR3 region has 15 residues. V shed 4 bases and J shed 4 bases, with 17 bases lying between them. This CDR3 reads CASSSLLTPLYEQYF. The CDR3 DNA reads as TGTGCCAGCAGTTCTCTCCTAACCCCACTTTACGAGCAGTACTTC.

The CDR3 DNA reads TGCGCCAGCAGCTTGGAATGGCGGGGGACAGGGAATGAGCAGTTCTTC. The encoded protein is CASSLEWRGTGNEQFF. The chain combines TRBV5-1 with TRBJ2-1; 9 bases line up with TRBD1. CDR1 is SGHRS and CDR2 is YFSETQ in the germline V gene. This CDR3 comprises 16 residues. Trimming took 0 bases from V and 7 from J; bases not matched to a gene: 8.

The V and J genes are TRBV27 and TRBJ1-5; D ambiguous. Trimming cost V 3 bases and J 3 bases, with 6 bases left between them. CDR3 length: 13 residues. Germline CDR1 and CDR2: MNHEY and SMNVEV (reference sequence). The CDR3 loop reads CASSFGANQPQHF. The CDR3, as DNA: TGTGCCAGCAGTTTTGGCGCCAATCAGCCCCAGCATTTT.